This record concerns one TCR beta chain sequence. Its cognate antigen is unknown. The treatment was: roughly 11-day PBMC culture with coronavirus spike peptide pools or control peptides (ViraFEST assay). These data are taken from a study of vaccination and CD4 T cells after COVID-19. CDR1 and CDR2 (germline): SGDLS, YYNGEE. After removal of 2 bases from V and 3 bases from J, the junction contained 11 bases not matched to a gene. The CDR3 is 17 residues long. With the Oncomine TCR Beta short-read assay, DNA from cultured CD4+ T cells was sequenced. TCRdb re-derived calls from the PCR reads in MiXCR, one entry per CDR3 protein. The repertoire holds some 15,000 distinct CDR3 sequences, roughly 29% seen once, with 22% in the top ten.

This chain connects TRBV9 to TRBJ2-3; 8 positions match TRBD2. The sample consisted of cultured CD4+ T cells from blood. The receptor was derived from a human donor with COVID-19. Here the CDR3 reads CASSVDPGGLLTDTQYF. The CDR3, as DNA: TGTGCCAGCAGCGTTGATCCGGGGGGGCTCTTGACAGATACGCAGTATTTT.